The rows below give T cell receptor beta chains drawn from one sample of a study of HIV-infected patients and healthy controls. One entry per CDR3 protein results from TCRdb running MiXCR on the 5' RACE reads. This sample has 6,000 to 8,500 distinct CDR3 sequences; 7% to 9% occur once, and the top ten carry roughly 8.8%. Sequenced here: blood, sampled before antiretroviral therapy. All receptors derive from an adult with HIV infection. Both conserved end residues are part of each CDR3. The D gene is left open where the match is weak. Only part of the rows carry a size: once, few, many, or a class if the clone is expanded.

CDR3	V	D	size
CASSSPGQGGRANEKLFF	TRBV28	TRBD1	many
CSVESGSWETQYF	TRBV29-1	NA	medium-sized
CASRPTGQNTEAFF	TRBV13	NA	medium-sized
CASSQYRGRVNTEAFF	TRBV14	NA	medium-sized
CSARDQGNTGELFF	TRBV20-1	NA	many
CAIGTGAYEQYF	TRBV10-3	NA	NA
CASSLYYNEQFF	TRBV7-2	NA	many
CASCAARAGQGVNSPLHF	TRBV6-5	TRBD1	medium-sized
CASSLVQGAGANVLTF	TRBV7-3	TRBD1	many
CASSSTGYGYTF	TRBV12-3/TRBV12-4	NA	NA
CASSYDRDLTGELFF	TRBV4-3	TRBD1	many
CASSLAPLYTEAFF	TRBV3-1	NA	many
CASKDGGNTIYF	TRBV5-1	NA	medium-sized